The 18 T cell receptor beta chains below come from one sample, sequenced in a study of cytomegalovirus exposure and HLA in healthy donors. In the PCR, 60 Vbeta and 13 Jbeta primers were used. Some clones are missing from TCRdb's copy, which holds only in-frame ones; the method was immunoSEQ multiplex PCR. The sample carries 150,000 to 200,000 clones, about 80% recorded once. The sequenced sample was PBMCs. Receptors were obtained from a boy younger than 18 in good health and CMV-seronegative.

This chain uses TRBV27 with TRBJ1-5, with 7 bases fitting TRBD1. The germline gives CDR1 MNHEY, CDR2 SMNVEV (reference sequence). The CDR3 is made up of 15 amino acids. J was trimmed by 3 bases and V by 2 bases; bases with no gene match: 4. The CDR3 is CASSLTGVVNQPQHF. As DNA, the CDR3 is TGTGCCAGCAGTTTAACAGGGGTTGTCAATCAGCCCCAGCATTTT.

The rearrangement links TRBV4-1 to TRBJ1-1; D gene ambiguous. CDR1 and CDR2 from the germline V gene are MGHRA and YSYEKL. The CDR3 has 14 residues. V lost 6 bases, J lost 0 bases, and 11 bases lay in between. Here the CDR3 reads CASRPSTMNTEAFF. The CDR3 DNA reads TGCGCCAGCAGACCCAGTACCATGAACACTGAAGCTTTCTTT.

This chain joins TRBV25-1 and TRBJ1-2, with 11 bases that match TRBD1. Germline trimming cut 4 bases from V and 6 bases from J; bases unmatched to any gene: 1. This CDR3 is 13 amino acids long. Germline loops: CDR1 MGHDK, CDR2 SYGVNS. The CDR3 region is CASSGTGGHGYTF. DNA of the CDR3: TGTGCCAGCAGTGGGACAGGGGGCCATGGCTACACCTTC.

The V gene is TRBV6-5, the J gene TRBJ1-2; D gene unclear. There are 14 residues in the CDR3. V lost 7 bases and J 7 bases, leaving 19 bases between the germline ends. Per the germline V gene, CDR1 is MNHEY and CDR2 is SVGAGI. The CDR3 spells CASTRGRGSGGYTF. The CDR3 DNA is TGTGCCAGCACCCGCGGTCGGGGATCGGGTGGCTACACCTTC.

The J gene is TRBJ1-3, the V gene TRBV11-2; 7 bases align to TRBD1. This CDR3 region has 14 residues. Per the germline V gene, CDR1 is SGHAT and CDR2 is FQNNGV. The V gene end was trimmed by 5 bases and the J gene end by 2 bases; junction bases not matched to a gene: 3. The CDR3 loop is CASSLGTAGNTIYF. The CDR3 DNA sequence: TGTGCCAGCAGCCTCGGGACAGCTGGAAACACCATATATTTT.

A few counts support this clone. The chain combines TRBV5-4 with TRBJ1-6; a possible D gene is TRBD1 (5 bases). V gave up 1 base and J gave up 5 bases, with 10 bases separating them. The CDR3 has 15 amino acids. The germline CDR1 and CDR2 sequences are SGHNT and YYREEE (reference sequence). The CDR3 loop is CASSLPTGDNSPLHF. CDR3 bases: TGTGCCAGCAGCTTGCCCACAGGAGATAATTCACCCCTCCACTTT.

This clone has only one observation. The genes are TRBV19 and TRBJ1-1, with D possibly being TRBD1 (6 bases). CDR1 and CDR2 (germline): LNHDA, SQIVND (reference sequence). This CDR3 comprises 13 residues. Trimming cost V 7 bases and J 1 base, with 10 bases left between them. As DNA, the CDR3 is TGTGCCAGTAAGTACAGGGAGAACACTGAAGCTTTCTTT. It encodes CASKYRENTEAFF.

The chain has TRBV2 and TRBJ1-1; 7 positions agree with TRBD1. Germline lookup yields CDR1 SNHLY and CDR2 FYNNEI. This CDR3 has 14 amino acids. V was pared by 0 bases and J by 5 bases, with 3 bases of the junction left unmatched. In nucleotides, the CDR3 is TGTGCCAGCAGTGAAGCAGCAGGGGGGACTGAAGCTTTCTTT. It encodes CASSEAAGGTEAFF.

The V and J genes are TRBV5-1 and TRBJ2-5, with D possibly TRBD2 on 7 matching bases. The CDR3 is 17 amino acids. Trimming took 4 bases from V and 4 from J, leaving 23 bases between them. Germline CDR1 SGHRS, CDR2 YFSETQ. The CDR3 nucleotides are TGCGCCAGCAGCCCCTTGGGGGGGGCCCTAGGGAGAGAGACCCAGTACTTC. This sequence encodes CASSPLGGALGRETQYF.

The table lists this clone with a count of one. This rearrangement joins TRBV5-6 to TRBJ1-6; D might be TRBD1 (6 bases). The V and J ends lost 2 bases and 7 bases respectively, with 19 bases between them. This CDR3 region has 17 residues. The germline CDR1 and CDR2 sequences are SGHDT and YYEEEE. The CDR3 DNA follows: TGTGCCAGCAGCTTTTCGGACAGCCGCATCTTAAATTCACCCCTCCACTTT. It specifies CASSFSDSRILNSPLHF.

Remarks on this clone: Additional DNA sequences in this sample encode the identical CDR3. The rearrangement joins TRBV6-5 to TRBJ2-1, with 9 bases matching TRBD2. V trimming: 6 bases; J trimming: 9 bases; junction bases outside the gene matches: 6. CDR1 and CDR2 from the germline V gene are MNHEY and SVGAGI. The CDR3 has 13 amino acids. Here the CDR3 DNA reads TGTGCCAGCAGAGCGGGAGGAGGGCTTGAGCAGTTCTTC. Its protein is CASRAGGGLEQFF.

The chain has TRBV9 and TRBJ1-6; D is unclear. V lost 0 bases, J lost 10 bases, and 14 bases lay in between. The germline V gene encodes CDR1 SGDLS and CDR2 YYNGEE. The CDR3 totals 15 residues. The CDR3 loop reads CASSVDPGWNSPLHF. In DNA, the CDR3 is TGTGCCAGCAGCGTAGATCCGGGTTGGAACTCACCCCTCCACTTT. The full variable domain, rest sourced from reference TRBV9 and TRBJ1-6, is DSGVTQTPKHLITATGQRVTLRCSPRSGDLSVYWYQQSLDQGLQFLIQYYNGEERAKGNILERFSAQQFPDLHSELNLSSLELGDSALYFCASSVDPGWNSPLHFGNGTRLTVT.

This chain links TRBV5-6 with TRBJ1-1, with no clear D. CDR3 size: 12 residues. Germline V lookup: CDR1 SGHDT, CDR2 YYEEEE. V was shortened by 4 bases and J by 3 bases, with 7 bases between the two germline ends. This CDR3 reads CASSVLYTEAFF. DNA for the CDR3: TGTGCCAGCAGCGTTCTGTACACTGAAGCTTTCTTT.

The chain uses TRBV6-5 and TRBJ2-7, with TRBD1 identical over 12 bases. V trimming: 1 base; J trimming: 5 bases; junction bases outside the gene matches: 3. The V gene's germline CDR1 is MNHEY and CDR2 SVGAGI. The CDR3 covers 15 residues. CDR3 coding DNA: TGTGCCAGCAGTTACTTGGGGACAGGGGGCCACGAGCAGTACTTC. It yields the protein CASSYLGTGGHEQYF.

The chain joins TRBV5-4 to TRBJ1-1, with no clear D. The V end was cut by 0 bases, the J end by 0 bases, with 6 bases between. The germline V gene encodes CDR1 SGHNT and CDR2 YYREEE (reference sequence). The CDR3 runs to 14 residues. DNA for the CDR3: TGTGCCAGCAGCTTGGGACGGGTGAACACTGAAGCTTTCTTT. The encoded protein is CASSLGRVNTEAFF.

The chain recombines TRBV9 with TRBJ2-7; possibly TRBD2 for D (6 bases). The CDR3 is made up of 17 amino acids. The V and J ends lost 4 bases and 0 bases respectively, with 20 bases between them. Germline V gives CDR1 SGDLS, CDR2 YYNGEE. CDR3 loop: CASSSNPGSGYSYEQYF. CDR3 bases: TGTGCCAGCAGCTCTAACCCCGGGAGCGGTTACTCCTACGAGCAGTACTTC.

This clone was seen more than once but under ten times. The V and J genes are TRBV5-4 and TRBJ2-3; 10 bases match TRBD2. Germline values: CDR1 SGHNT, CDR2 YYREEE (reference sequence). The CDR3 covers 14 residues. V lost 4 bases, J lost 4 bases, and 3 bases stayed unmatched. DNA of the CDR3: TGTGCCAGCAGCCCGGGACTAGCGTCAGATACGCAGTATTTT. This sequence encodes CASSPGLASDTQYF.

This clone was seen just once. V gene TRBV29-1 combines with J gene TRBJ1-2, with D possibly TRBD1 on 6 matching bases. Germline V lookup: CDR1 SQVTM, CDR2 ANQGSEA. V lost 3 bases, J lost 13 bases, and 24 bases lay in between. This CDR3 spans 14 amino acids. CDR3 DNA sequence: TGCAGCGTTGACAGGGGACTAGCGGGAGGGCCGTTCACCTTC. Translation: CSVDRGLAGGPFTF.